Listed below are T cell receptor beta chains from one sample, sequenced in a study of response to subunit inactivated influenza vaccine. TCRdb re-analysed the RT-PCR reads in MiXCR, keeping a single row per CDR3 protein. In the table there are under 200,000 distinct CDR3 sequences, approximately 12% of which are singletons. Material: CD8+ T cells sorted from PBMCs, obtained around 25 months after vaccination. Receptors were obtained from a man between 50 and 69 years old who received an inactivated influenza vaccine. The CDR3 runs from the conserved cysteine through the conserved F or W. Each record gives: V gene, J gene, CDR3 length, CDR3 protein.

TRBV28	TRBJ2-1	15	CASVAGGMLRNEQFF
TRBV24-1	TRBJ2-3	15	CATSDAGGGTDTQYF
TRBV4-1	TRBJ2-7	17	CASSQDGALGGLREQYF
TRBV5-6	TRBJ2-7	13	CASSPGTVHEQYF
TRBV9	TRBJ2-7	15	CASSVGRQVSYEQYF
TRBV6-5	TRBJ1-1	13	CASSIQDGTEAFF
TRBV6-5	TRBJ2-7	16	CASSSLRGPSTYEQYF
TRBV12-3/TRBV12-4	TRBJ2-7	15	CASSFLAGTSYEQYF
TRBV9	TRBJ2-6	16	CASSDRQGAGANVLTF
TRBV15	TRBJ2-5	15	CATSRDGHTQETQYF
TRBV4-2	TRBJ2-1	16	CASSQDLAGSYNEQFF
TRBV4-1	TRBJ2-7	15	CASSSPGLAGVEQYF
TRBV4-3	TRBJ1-1	13	CASSPSGRTEAFF
TRBV7-2	TRBJ2-7	16	CASSLSVGVAGYEQYF
TRBV4-3	TRBJ2-7	13	CASSQVAGREQYF
TRBV28	TRBJ2-7	12	CASSHIGAEQYF
TRBV27	TRBJ2-3	16	CASSLSFPALEDTQYF
TRBV20-1	TRBJ1-2	13	CSADRGFDYGYTF
TRBV6-1	TRBJ2-7	14	CASTYGGTSYEQYF
TRBV14	TRBJ2-5	13	CASSRWGGETQYF
TRBV5-1	TRBJ2-7	14	CASSFTGLKREQYF
TRBV20-1	TRBJ1-2	14	CSARLYGQAAGYTF
TRBV7-2	TRBJ2-7	17	CASSYPGLAGDLYEQYF